This note documents a single TCR beta chain sequence. Antigen unknown. Primers: 60 Vbeta forward and 13 Jbeta reverse. The method was immunoSEQ multiplex PCR; TCRdb's version includes in-frame clones alone and lacks a portion of them. The table lists more than 95,000 clones, approximately 83% of them singletons, with 5% to 6.5% in the top ten. The data derive from a study of cytomegalovirus exposure and HLA in healthy donors. Whole-study results and caveats: Likely technical artifact: a cluster of highly shared sequence variants. In a later analysis, most CMV-associated TCR beta chains appeared HLA-restricted. Accounts indicate the classifier identified cytomegalovirus status with strong specificity and sensitivity. TCR association rates varied by HLA locus in a later analysis, with DRB1 highest and HLA-C lowest.

There are 15 residues in the CDR3. V was pared by 0 bases and J by 4 bases, with 9 bases between. Germline V gives CDR1 LGHNA, CDR2 YNFKEQ. The sequence was collected from a man aged 18 to 29 in good health and CMV-seronegative. The sequencing input was PBMCs. V usage is TRBV4-2 and J usage is TRBJ1-4; D remains ambiguous. CDR3 sequence reads: CASSQEHSSNEKLFF. The CDR3 DNA reads as TGTGCCAGCAGCCAAGAGCACTCAAGTAATGAAAAACTGTTTTTT.